This T cell receptor beta chain emerged from a study of shared clonotypes between healthy human individuals. This CDR3 is built from 12 residues. V lost 8 bases, J lost 2 bases, and 10 bases lay in between. CDR1 and CDR2 from the germline V gene are MNHEY and SMNVEV (reference sequence). This clone has only one observation. Here immunoSEQ multiplex PCR was the method, and the copy in TCRdb shows in-frame clones only, minus some. This table holds over a million clones, roughly 96% found once. Material: naive CD4+ T cells sorted from blood. Documented subset: CD45RA+ positively selected. J is TRBJ2-7 and V is TRBV27, with D tentatively TRBD2 (5 bases). The TCR originated in a man aged 25-45 years in good health. CDR3 sequence: CASGTGTYEQYF. CDR3 bases: TGTGCCAGCGGTACGGGGACCTACGAGCAGTACTTC.